A selection of T cell receptor beta chains follows, all from one sample in a study of Graves' ophthalmopathy and Graves' hyperthyroidism. In TCRdb, the multiplex PCR reads were re-called with MiXCR into one record per CDR3 protein. Counted here are 350,000 or so distinct CDR3 sequences, roughly 15% occurring once; the ten biggest clones make up roughly an eighth. Source material: peripheral blood. The receptor source for this set is an adult man with Graves' ophthalmopathy. CDR3s include the opening cysteine and the closing phenylalanine or tryptophan. D genes are given only for firm matches. Some rows have no size entry. The others give once, few or many, or a class for an expanded clone.

CASSPFWGQTGELFF	TGCGCCAGCAGCCCGTTTTGGGGGCAAACCGGGGAGCTGTTTTTT	15	many	TRBJ2-2	.	TRBV4-3
CASSRLQGKETQYF	TGTGCCAGCAGTCGATTACAGGGGAAAGAGACCCAGTACTTC	14	many	TRBJ2-5	TRBD1	TRBV12-3/TRBV12-4
CASPRTPSQLLF	TGTGCCAGCCCTCGTACACCAAGCCAGCTCCTCTTT	12	.	TRBJ1-1	.	TRBV2
CASRAAGDGNQPQHF	TGTGCCAGCAGAGCGGCGGGGGATGGCAATCAGCCCCAGCATTTT	15	many	TRBJ1-5	.	TRBV6-1
CSATRLAYNEQFF	TGCAGTGCTACTCGACTAGCCTACAATGAGCAGTTCTTC	13	many	TRBJ2-1	.	TRBV20-1
CASRPFSGAYEQYF	TGTGCCAGCAGACCTTTTAGCGGGGCCTACGAGCAGTACTTC	14	many	TRBJ2-7	TRBD2	TRBV6-1
CASSGTGGMGTEAFF	TGTGCCAGCAGCGGGACAGGGGGCATGGGGACTGAAGCTTTCTTT	15	many	TRBJ1-1	TRBD1	TRBV6-1
CASSRQGVSGYTF	TGTGCCAGCAGCCGACAGGGCGTAAGTGGCTACACCTTC	13	many	TRBJ1-2	TRBD1	TRBV6-1
CASSSQRTDYEQYF	TGTGCCAGCAGTTCACAGAGAACGGACTACGAGCAGTACTTC	14	.	TRBJ2-7	.	TRBV28
CASTIRTGSNQPQHF	TGTGCCAGCACGATAAGGACAGGGAGCAATCAGCCCCAGCATTTT	15	many	TRBJ1-5	TRBD1	TRBV6-4
CASSFGDVGYGYTF	TGCGCCAGCAGCTTCGGGGACGTCGGCTATGGCTACACCTTC	14	.	TRBJ1-2	.	TRBV5-1
CASSPGTGTSNQPQHF	TGTGCCAGCTCACCAGGAACGGGTACCAGCAATCAGCCCCAGCATTTT	16	.	TRBJ1-5	.	TRBV18
CASSSHRGRDTEAFF	TGCGCCAGCAGCTCCCACAGGGGGCGGGATACTGAAGCTTTCTTT	15	many	TRBJ1-1	TRBD1	TRBV5-1
CASSPLRGAGDTYEQYF	TGTGCCAGCAGTCCCCTGAGAGGGGCAGGGGACACCTACGAGCAGTACTTC	17	many	TRBJ2-7	.	TRBV6-4
CASSPRGPYEQYF	TGTGCCAGCAGCCCGAGGGGACCTTACGAGCAGTACTTC	13	many	TRBJ2-7	.	TRBV11-2
CASSSALSTSNNSPLHF	TGTGCCAGTAGTTCCGCACTCTCGACCTCCAATAATTCACCCCTCCACTTT	17	many	TRBJ1-6	.	TRBV19
CAWSPGGPGANVLTF	TGTGCCTGGAGTCCGGGGGGCCCTGGGGCCAACGTCCTGACTTTC	15	.	TRBJ2-6	.	TRBV30
CASSYLIQGDGYNF	TGTGCCAGCAGTTACTTGATACAGGGGGATGGCTACAACTTC	14	few	TRBJ1-2	TRBD1	TRBV6-2/TRBV6-3
CASTYDTEAFF	TGTGCCAGCACCTACGACACTGAAGCTTTCTTT	11	.	TRBJ1-1	.	TRBV6-1
CASRLTRDSYEQYF	TGTGCCTCCAGGTTGACGCGAGACTCCTACGAGCAGTACTTC	14	many	TRBJ2-7	.	TRBV5-6
CATSTWTGDGYTF	TGTGCCACCAGTACCTGGACAGGGGACGGCTACACCTTC	13	many	TRBJ1-2	TRBD1	TRBV15
CSASGTGTSYEQYF	TGCAGTGCTAGTGGGACAGGGACCTCCTACGAGCAGTACTTC	14	many	TRBJ2-7	TRBD1	TRBV20-1
CASSLALINTEAFF	TGTGCCAGCAGCTTAGCGCTCATTAACACTGAAGCTTTCTTT	14	many	TRBJ1-1	.	TRBV7-6
CASSLMYQGRAMNTEAFF	TGTGCCAGCAGCTTAATGTACCAGGGGCGGGCAATGAACACTGAAGCTTTCTTT	18	many	TRBJ1-1	.	TRBV11-3
CASSGQGANRDAYNSPLHF	TGTGCCAGCAGTGGACAGGGGGCTAATAGGGACGCCTATAATTCACCCCTCCACTTT	19	many	TRBJ1-6	TRBD1	TRBV6-4
CASSLVELAGANEQYF	TGTGCCAGCAGCTTAGTTGAACTAGCGGGAGCCAACGAGCAGTACTTC	16	.	TRBJ2-7	TRBD2	TRBV7-8
CASSPSLAGEETQYF	TGTGCCAGCAGCCCTTCTTTAGCGGGGGAAGAGACCCAGTACTTC	15	.	TRBJ2-5	TRBD2	TRBV3-1
CASSVGGRSNTGELFF	TGTGCCAGCAGCGTAGGCGGGAGATCGAACACCGGGGAGCTGTTTTTT	16	.	TRBJ2-2	TRBD2	TRBV9
CASAADRGGQPQHF	TGTGCCTCCGCGGCGGACAGGGGTGGACAGCCCCAGCATTTT	14	many	TRBJ1-5	TRBD1	TRBV19
CASSIPANTEAFF	TGTGCCAGTAGTATCCCTGCGAACACTGAAGCTTTCTTT	13	many	TRBJ1-1	.	TRBV19
CASSLVKPPYEQYF	TGTGCCAGCAGCTTAGTAAAGCCGCCCTACGAGCAGTACTTC	14	many	TRBJ2-7	.	TRBV7-9
CSAKETQYF	TGCAGTGCTAAAGAGACCCAGTACTTC	9	many	TRBJ2-5	.	TRBV20-1
CASSPDFSSYEQYF	TGTGCCAGCAGCCCGGACTTTAGCTCCTACGAGCAGTACTTC	14	many	TRBJ2-7	.	TRBV7-2
CASRFLALETQYF	TGTGCCAGCAGGTTTCTAGCGTTGGAGACCCAGTACTTC	13	many	TRBJ2-5	.	TRBV6-1
CASSLDHPYTGELFF	TGTGCCAGCAGCTTAGATCATCCCTACACCGGGGAGCTGTTTTTT	15	many	TRBJ2-2	.	TRBV11-2
CASSVEPGQGAITEAFF	TGCGCCAGCAGCGTAGAGCCGGGACAGGGGGCAATCACTGAAGCTTTCTTT	17	many	TRBJ1-1	TRBD1	TRBV5-1
CASSLGSGVGYEQYF	TGTGCCAGCAGCCTCGGCTCGGGGGTTGGTTACGAGCAGTACTTC	15	many	TRBJ2-7	.	TRBV11-2
CASSQDTGTSPLHF	TGCGCCAGCAGCCAAGATACCGGCACTTCACCCCTCCACTTT	14	many	TRBJ1-6	.	TRBV4-1
CASSHWDNTEAFF	TGTGCCAGCAGCCACTGGGACAACACTGAAGCTTTCTTT	13	many	TRBJ1-1	.	TRBV3-1
CAWSDRGNTEAFF	TGTGCCTGGTCTGACAGGGGGAACACTGAAGCTTTCTTT	13	many	TRBJ1-1	TRBD1	TRBV30
CASSLGSRGGSGTEAFF	TGTGCCAGCAGCTTAGGGTCCCGAGGGGGCTCTGGCACTGAAGCTTTCTTT	17	many	TRBJ1-1	TRBD1	TRBV11-1
CASSERTGDYQPQHF	TGTGCCAGCAGTGAAAGGACAGGAGATTATCAGCCCCAGCATTTT	15	few	TRBJ1-5	TRBD1	TRBV6-1
CASSYDQETQYF	TGTGCCAGCAGTTACGACCAAGAGACCCAGTACTTC	12	many	TRBJ2-5	.	TRBV28
CASSYGSSGNTIYF	TGTGCCAGCAGCTACGGGAGCTCTGGAAACACCATATATTTT	14	many	TRBJ1-3	.	TRBV7-6
CASSEFWGPYEQYF	TGTGCCAGCAGTGAATTCTGGGGCCCCTACGAGCAGTACTTC	14	.	TRBJ2-7	.	TRBV6-1
CASSLASGDYEQYF	TGTGCCAGCAGCTTAGCGTCGGGAGACTACGAGCAGTACTTC	14	many	TRBJ2-7	.	TRBV11-1
CASSEEVSGANVLTF	TGTGCCAGCAGTGAAGAGGTCTCTGGGGCCAACGTCCTGACTTTC	15	few	TRBJ2-6	.	TRBV2
CASSGTGGQYQETQYF	TGTGCCAGCAGCGGGACGGGGGGCCAGTACCAAGAGACCCAGTACTTC	16	many	TRBJ2-5	.	TRBV28
CSAYRGLEGYTF	TGCAGTGCTTACAGGGGGCTGGAGGGCTACACCTTC	12	many	TRBJ1-2	TRBD1	TRBV20-1
CASSARPGRAPQETQYF	TGTGCCAGCAGCGCCCGGCCCGGACGGGCTCCACAAGAGACCCAGTACTTC	17	many	TRBJ2-5	.	TRBV7-2
CSASGQGMGNTEAFF	TGCAGTGCTAGTGGACAGGGGATGGGGAACACTGAAGCTTTCTTT	15	many	TRBJ1-1	TRBD1	TRBV20-1
CASSKQLGAQNTEAFF	TGCGCCAGCAGCAAACAGCTTGGAGCCCAGAACACTGAAGCTTTCTTT	16	many	TRBJ1-1	.	TRBV5-1
CASSEGSPLSSYNSPLHF	TGTGCCAGCAGTGAGGGGTCCCCTCTAAGCTCCTATAATTCACCCCTCCACTTT	18	many	TRBJ1-6	.	TRBV6-1
CASSLGPVKKYF	TGTGCCAGCAGCTTAGGGCCCGTCAAAAAGTACTTC	12	many	TRBJ2-5	.	TRBV7-8
CASSIDKGVNTEAFF	TGTGCCAGTAGTATAGATAAGGGTGTGAACACTGAAGCTTTCTTT	15	.	TRBJ1-1	.	TRBV19
CGAARSRSTGELFF	TGCGGTGCTGCACGGAGTAGGAGCACCGGCGAGCTGTTTTTT	14	once	TRBJ2-2	.	TRBV20-1
CSARDRTSVYQETQYF	TGCAGTGCTAGAGACAGGACTAGCGTGTACCAAGAGACCCAGTACTTC	16	many	TRBJ2-5	TRBD2	TRBV20-1